This section outlines one T cell receptor beta chain sequence together with its context. This entry is derived from a study of CD8 T cells in Susac syndrome. Germline CDR1 reads SGHVS; CDR2 reads FNYEAQ. This CDR3 is 13 amino acids long. Trimming stripped 5 bases from V and 3 bases from J, with 11 bases between. Relapsing-remitting disease, either stable or active, was present in the treatment-naive patients who were the multiple sclerosis controls. cDNA came from around 0.5 to 1 ug RNA primed by random hexamers. TCRdb reprocessed the immunoSEQ multiplex PCR reads with MiXCR, giving one entry per CDR3 protein. This repertoire shows approximately 200,000 distinct CDR3 sequences, 90% to 95% found once; its top ten account for roughly 0.13%.

This receptor was identified in a human donor with multiple sclerosis. The specimen sequenced was CD8+ T cells from PBMCs. V is TRBV7-6 and J is TRBJ2-7; D perhaps matches TRBD1 (5 bases). The CDR3 is CASSADTDYEQYF. The CDR3 nucleotides read TGTGCCAGCAGCGCGGACACCGACTACGAGCAGTACTTC. Variable domain in full (rest from reference TRBV7-6 and TRBJ2-7): GAGVSQSPRYKVTKRGQDVALRCDPISGHVSLYWYRQALGQGPEFLTYFNYEAQQDKSGLPNDRFSAERPEGSISTLTIQRTEQRDSAMYRCASSADTDYEQYFGPGTRLTVT.